The rows below give T cell receptor beta chains drawn from one sample of a study of T cells in Graves' hyperthyroidism and ophthalmopathy. TCRdb independently ran MiXCR on the multiplex PCR reads; one entry per CDR3 protein. The repertoire holds about 340,000 distinct CDR3 sequences, with 18% as singletons. The sequenced material came from blood. These receptors were taken from a woman aged 45-59 years with Graves' hyperthyroidism. Both conserved end residues are part of each CDR3. Fields, in order: J gene, D gene, V gene, CDR3 protein. The D gene is left open where the match is weak.

TRBJ1-5 - TRBV12-3/TRBV12-4 CASRAGLTAGNQPQHF
TRBJ2-7 - TRBV11-2 CASSLAPHEQYF
TRBJ1-5 - TRBV19 CASSQERGGNQPQHF
TRBJ2-1 TRBD2 TRBV7-9 CASERAGGRGNEQFF
TRBJ2-5 TRBD2 TRBV7-9 CASSVTSGRADETQYF
TRBJ2-2 - TRBV11-2 CASSLRRNTGELFF
TRBJ2-7 TRBD1 TRBV6-5 CASSYSRLGTGYEQYF
TRBJ2-3 - TRBV25-1 CASSELRGGTDTQYF
TRBJ1-1 TRBD1 TRBV6-1 CASSFRDRGAHTEAFF
TRBJ1-1 - TRBV19 CASSIGSTTEAFF